This T cell receptor beta chain is drawn from a study of vaccination and CD4 T cells after COVID-19. On this clonotype: Its matching antigen is unknown.

Regarding the study as a whole: The study sampled relatively few convalescent patients and omitted early post-infection timepoints.

Trimming cost V 1 base and J 8 bases; bases outside gene matches: 12. Germline V lookup: CDR1 SGHTA, CDR2 FQGNSA. There are 17 residues in the CDR3. Sequencing of cultured CD4+ T cell DNA used the Oncomine TCR Beta short-read assay. Investigators obtained genomic DNA by extraction from cultured CD4+ T cells. TCRdb reprocessed the PCR reads via MiXCR and lists one record per CDR3 protein. The sample yields over 10,000 distinct CDR3 sequences, under 55% seen once. Treatment of the sample: roughly 11-day PBMC culture with coronavirus spike peptide pools or control peptides (ViraFEST assay). Sequencing input: CD4+ T cells from blood, cultured in vitro. The sequence was collected from a human donor who had recovered from COVID-19. The chain uses TRBV7-2 and TRBJ2-3; the match to TRBD2 covers 10 bases. The CDR3 here is CASSLVLAGVTAGTQYF. The CDR3 DNA is TGTGCCAGCAGCTTAGTCCTAGCGGGAGTGACCGCGGGTACGCAGTATTTT.